This T cell receptor (beta chain) was recorded in a study of technical replicates of blood from a handful of donors. The protocol was immunoSEQ multiplex PCR, while the TCRdb copy is restricted to in-frame clones and leaves out a portion. This sample has some 79,000 clones, with 94% found just once. Germline CDR1 reads SGHDN; CDR2 reads FVKESK. Trimming took 2 bases from V and 4 from J, leaving 8 bases between them. CDR3 length: 13 amino acids. V and J are TRBV14 and TRBJ1-2; possibly TRBD1 for D (5 bases). This clonotype was sampled from a human donor in good health. Sequenced: T cells isolated from PBMCs. The CDR3 DNA sequence: TGTGCCAGCAGCCAAACAGGACCCTATGGCTACACCTTC. Its protein product is CASSQTGPYGYTF.